These T cell receptor beta chains were read from a single sample in a study of CD8+ T cells in alopecia areata. Libraries were prepared by immunoSEQ multiplex PCR; TCRdb keeps only in-frame clonotypes and omits some of them. The sample includes around 200,000 clones, under 70% of them seen just once. The sample in question was CD4+ T cells sorted from blood, obtained at week 4, from a patient treated with tofacitinib. The receptors come from a human donor with alopecia areata. Each CDR3 is given with its conserved first and last residue. The D gene is left open where the match is weak. Clone size is given for some rows only: seen once, a few or many times, or a class if the clone is expanded.

j_gene	abundance	v_gene	d_gene	CDR3nt	CDR3aa
TRBJ2-7	.	TRBV15	.	TGTGCCACCAGCAGAGATACCCTAGCGACCTTAGGGGAGCAGTACTTC	CATSRDTLATLGEQYF
TRBJ1-2	.	TRBV29-1	TRBD1	TGCAGCGTTGTAGGGACAGGGGCCTATGGCTACACCTTC	CSVVGTGAYGYTF
TRBJ2-7	.	TRBV12-5	TRBD1	TGTGCTAGTGGTTTGCCTCCCGGGACAGGGGGCCACGAGCAGTACTTC	CASGLPPGTGGHEQYF
TRBJ2-5	once	TRBV9	.	TGTGCCAGCAGCGTAGGGCGGGGTGGTGGAGAGACCCAGTACTTC	CASSVGRGGGETQYF
TRBJ1-2	few	TRBV6-5	.	TGTGCCAGCAGAAGGGCAGGGAACTATGGCTACACCTTC	CASRRAGNYGYTF
TRBJ2-1	.	TRBV13	TRBD1	TGTGCCAGCAGCCCGTCGGGACAGAAATACTCCTACAATGAGCAGTTCTTC	CASSPSGQKYSYNEQFF
TRBJ1-2	.	TRBV29-1	.	TGCAGCGGTCAGGGGTTCGACTATGGCTACACCTTC	CSGQGFDYGYTF
TRBJ1-2	.	TRBV30	.	TGTGCCTGGAGGATAGGTAGTGGCTACACCTTC	CAWRIGSGYTF
TRBJ2-3	.	TRBV7-2	TRBD2	TGTGCCAGCAGCTTCCGAGCGGGGGGGCGGACAGATACGCAGTATTTT	CASSFRAGGRTDTQYF
TRBJ2-2	.	TRBV27	TRBD1	TGTGCCAGCAGGGACAGGGGCCGAGAGAACACCGGGGAGCTGTTTTTT	CASRDRGRENTGELFF
TRBJ2-5	.	TRBV11-2	TRBD2	TGTGCCAGCAGCTTTACTAGCGGGGGGGGAGAGACCCAGTACTTC	CASSFTSGGGETQYF
TRBJ2-5	.	TRBV29-1	.	TGCAGCGTTCAAGGGGCAGAATTGTACCAAGAGACCCAGTACTTC	CSVQGAELYQETQYF
TRBJ2-7	.	TRBV30	.	TGTGCCTGGAGCCCCCGGGACCATACCGTTAACGAGCAGTACTTC	CAWSPRDHTVNEQYF
TRBJ1-6	.	TRBV28	TRBD1	TGTGCCAGCAGTCCTGTGACAGGGGGGAATTCACCCCTCCACTTT	CASSPVTGGNSPLHF
TRBJ1-2	few	TRBV2	.	TGTGCCAGCAGTGAGAACGGAGAGAACTATGGCTACACCTTC	CASSENGENYGYTF
TRBJ1-2	.	TRBV2	.	TGTGCCAGCAGGGAGGACAGCCTCTATGGCTACACCTTC	CASREDSLYGYTF
TRBJ2-3	.	TRBV7-2	TRBD2	TGTGCCAGCAGCTTTACTAGCGGGGAACGGCAGTATTTT	CASSFTSGERQYF
TRBJ2-5	few	TRBV5-1	.	TGCGCCAGCAGCCTGAGGGCAGCTAAAGAGACCCAGTACTTC	CASSLRAAKETQYF
TRBJ2-2	.	TRBV10-3	.	TGTGCCATCAGTCAAACGAATACCGGGGAGCTGTTTTTT	CAISQTNTGELFF
TRBJ2-3	.	TRBV7-2	TRBD1	TGTGCCAGCAGCCTCATGACAGGGCCTGGCACAGATACGCAGTATTTT	CASSLMTGPGTDTQYF
TRBJ2-1	.	TRBV6-5	.	TGTGCCAGCAGTTACTCGTCTAGGGCAGACAATGAGCAGTTCTTC	CASSYSSRADNEQFF
TRBJ2-7	.	TRBV29-1	.	TGCAGCGTTGGAAAGGTATCAGGGGACGGCGAGCAGTACTTC	CSVGKVSGDGEQYF
TRBJ1-2	.	TRBV21-1	.	TGTGCCAGCCGGGGGGGCTACACCTTC	CASRGGYTF
TRBJ2-5	.	TRBV7-2	.	TGTGCCAGCAGCTTATACGGTTCTCAGGATACCCAGTACTTC	CASSLYGSQDTQYF
TRBJ2-7	few	TRBV30	.	TGTGCCTGGATGCCGGACAGTCTCTTGCAGTACTTC	CAWMPDSLLQYF
TRBJ1-1	.	TRBV14	.	TGTGCCAGCAGCCAAGATTTGAACACTGAAGCTTTCTTT	CASSQDLNTEAFF
TRBJ1-5	few	TRBV7-2	.	TGTGCCAGCAGCCCAGGGTTAAGCAATCAGCCCCAGCATTTT	CASSPGLSNQPQHF
TRBJ1-5	.	TRBV27	.	TGTGCCGATCAGCCCCAGCATTTT	CADQPQHF
TRBJ1-5	.	TRBV18	.	TGTGCCAGCTCACCAGGCAGGGGCAATCAGCCCCAGCATTTT	CASSPGRGNQPQHF
TRBJ1-2	.	TRBV29-1	TRBD1	TGCAGCGTGGGAGGACAGGGGCTGTCTACTAACTATGGCTACACCTTC	CSVGGQGLSTNYGYTF
TRBJ2-3	.	TRBV4-2	TRBD2	TGTGCCAGCAGCCAAGACCCCGCAGTGGCGGGGGGGAACACAGATACGCAGTATTTT	CASSQDPAVAGGNTDTQYF
TRBJ1-2	few	TRBV29-1	.	TGCAGCGCCGGGGATGGGAAGCGTGGCTACACCTTC	CSAGDGKRGYTF
TRBJ1-5	.	TRBV5-1	TRBD1	TGCGCCAGCAGCTTGGAGGGACAGGGCAATCAGCCCCAGCATTTT	CASSLEGQGNQPQHF
TRBJ1-6	.	TRBV5-1	.	TGCGCCAGCAGCTTGACAGATAATTCACCCCTCCACTTT	CASSLTDNSPLHF
TRBJ2-7	.	TRBV13	TRBD2	TGTGCCAGCCGACTAGCGGGGGGGCCATACGAGCAGTACTTC	CASRLAGGPYEQYF
TRBJ2-5	once	TRBV5-1	TRBD2	TGCGCCAGCAGCTCGGGACTAGCTGGGCAGACCCAGTACTTC	CASSSGLAGQTQYF
TRBJ2-7	few	TRBV28	.	TGTGCCAGCAGTTCCGTAGGGGGCGAGCAGTACTTC	CASSSVGGEQYF
TRBJ2-7	.	TRBV15	.	TGTGCCACCAGCAGAGATATGATGGGGTCCTACGAGCAGTACTTC	CATSRDMMGSYEQYF
TRBJ1-5	.	TRBV5-4	.	TGTGCCAGCAGCTACCAGAATCAGCCCCAGCATTTT	CASSYQNQPQHF
TRBJ1-2	.	TRBV20-1	.	TGCAGTGCCCTTGGGGCTGGTGGCTACACCTTC	CSALGAGGYTF
TRBJ1-6	.	TRBV7-9	.	TGTGCCAGCAGCTTAGGGGACGGATATAATTCACCCCTCCACTTT	CASSLGDGYNSPLHF
TRBJ2-5	.	TRBV7-2	TRBD1	TGTGCCAGCAGTTGGGACAGGGGGAAGACCCAGTACTTC	CASSWDRGKTQYF
TRBJ2-6	.	TRBV5-6	TRBD1	TGTGCCACCCTCCGGGACAGGGGAGGGGCTGGGGCCAACGTCCTGACTTTC	CATLRDRGGAGANVLTF